This note documents a single T cell receptor beta chain sequence. V was pared by 4 bases and J by 7 bases, with 11 bases between. The germline CDR1 and CDR2 sequences are SGHNT and YYREEE (reference sequence). The CDR3 is 12 amino acids. The sample comes from a study of blood T cell repertoires in COVID-19. Background on the study: T cells, B-cell-depleted T cells, or PBMCs supplied cDNA or gDNA.

Clones were sequenced by immunoSEQ multiplex PCR, and TCRdb holds only the in-frame ones, with some missing. The table records 100,000 or so clones, roughly 92% of them present only once. The receptor was isolated from a man aged 60 to 69 with acute or convalescent COVID-19. The rearrangement links TRBV5-4 to TRBJ1-2; D might be TRBD1 (6 bases). The sample consisted of peripheral blood. The CDR3 spells CASSGTGLGYTF. CDR3 DNA: TGTGCCAGCAGCGGTACAGGGCTTGGCTACACCTTC.